A single sample is the source of the 2 T cell receptor beta chains below, sequenced in a study of T cells in Graves' hyperthyroidism and ophthalmopathy. TCR beta CDR3 sequences were amplified from RNA transcripts. First-round RT-PCR with HTBI primers amplified the TCR CDR3 region. TCRdb reprocessed the multiplex PCR reads with MiXCR, giving one entry per CDR3 protein. Of 250,000 to 300,000 distinct CDR3 sequences in the sample, roughly 19% were seen once. The sample was blood. Every receptor here comes from a man aged 50-59 years with Graves' ophthalmopathy.

This clonotype has ten or more counts. The rearrangement links TRBV11-2 to TRBJ2-7; 8 positions agree with TRBD2. The V gene's germline CDR1 is SGHAT and CDR2 FQNNGV. There are 13 residues in the CDR3. V shed 5 bases and J 7 bases; nucleotides not matched to a gene: 7. In nucleotides, the CDR3 is TGTGCCAGCAGCCCGGGAGGGGAGAGGGAGCAGTACTTC. It codes for CASSPGGEREQYF.

V is TRBV19 and J is TRBJ2-2; TRBD2 might be the D (5 bases). Germline V gene sequence: CDR1 LNHDA, CDR2 SQIVND (reference sequence). There are 15 residues in the CDR3. V was trimmed by 7 bases and J by 0 bases, leaving 12 bases between them. CDR3 loop: CASTAGRTNTGELFF. As DNA, the CDR3 is TGTGCCAGTACCGCGGGCAGGACGAACACCGGGGAGCTGTTTTTT.